Presented here are 3 T cell receptor beta chains from one specimen sequenced in a study of T cells in Graves' hyperthyroidism and ophthalmopathy (dated by TCRdb to between 2019 and 2020). Libraries came from multiplex PCR. Sequencing was carried out with an Illumina HiSeq 2000. Amplification of TCR beta CDR3 regions was carried out from RNA transcripts. The TCR CDR3 was subjected to a first round of RT-PCR using the HTBI primer set and the Qiagen OneStep RT-PCR kit. TCRdb reran the public reads through fastp at Q25 and MiXCR, keeping productive beta chains. Every entry covers one CDR3 protein and lists the most common genes and DNA from its rows. The sample profile shows hundreds of thousands of distinct CDR3 sequences; around 15% of them were found once. The ten biggest clones cover roughly 10% of the sample. Material: blood. The receptors here all came from a woman aged 18-29 years with Graves' hyperthyroidism.

The chain is built from TRBV7-9 and TRBJ1-1, with D possibly being TRBD1 (5 bases). Trimming took off 1 base at V and 1 base at J, with 16 bases between the two ends. The CDR3 totals 17 residues. Per the germline V gene, CDR1 is SEHNR and CDR2 is FQNEAQ (reference sequence). The CDR3: CASSLGLRGTQNTEAFF. CDR3 in DNA: TGTGCCAGCAGCTTAGGCTTACGGGGGACTCAGAACACTGAAGCTTTCTTT.

There are many counts of this clonotype. The J gene is TRBJ2-3, the V gene TRBV12-3 or TRBV12-4; no clear D. V lost 3 bases to trimming and J lost 1 base, with 11 bases between them. The CDR3 loop spans 15 amino acids. CDR3 residues: CASSFTKTRTDTQYF. DNA for the CDR3: TGTGCCAGCAGTTTCACAAAGACTCGCACAGATACGCAGTATTTT.

This clonotype was detected ten times or more. The chain links TRBV20-1 to TRBJ2-1, with 11 bases lining up with TRBD2. The CDR3 length is 15 residues. The ends lost 5 bases at V and 0 bases at J; junction bases unmatched: 3. Germline values: CDR1 DFQATT, CDR2 SNEGSKA (reference sequence). CDR3 nucleotide sequence: TGCAGTGCTTCGACTAGCGGGGCCTCCTACAATGAGCAGTTCTTC. Translated: CSASTSGASYNEQFF.